The 19 T cell receptor beta chains below all came from one sample that was sequenced in a study of cytomegalovirus exposure and HLA in healthy donors. The PCR contained 60 Vbeta and 13 Jbeta primers. TCRdb's copy holds only in-frame clones and misses some; the assay was immunoSEQ multiplex PCR. This sample has more than 140,000 clones; approximately 84% occur once, and the top ten carry approximately 2%. The sequencing input was PBMCs. These receptors were taken from a middle-aged woman in good health and CMV-seronegative.

This clone was seen only once. The CDR3 is CASSVGQADQETQYF. Written as DNA, the CDR3 is TGTGCCAGCAGCGTGGGACAGGCGGACCAAGAGACCCAGTACTTC. This chain connects TRBV9 to TRBJ2-5, with 8 bases that match TRBD1. This CDR3 region has 15 residues. Germline V gives CDR1 SGDLS, CDR2 YYNGEE. The V gene end was trimmed by 2 bases and the J gene end by 0 bases; junction bases not matched to a gene: 3.

V and J are TRBV5-1 and TRBJ2-3, with TRBD1 matching over 9 bases. V trimming: 0 bases; J trimming: 6 bases; junction bases outside the gene matches: 8. The germline CDR1 and CDR2 sequences are SGHRS and YFSETQ. The CDR3 runs 16 residues. DNA of the CDR3: TGCGCCAGCAGCTTGGTCAGGACAGGGGCCGGGGATACGCAGTATTTT. Protein sequence: CASSLVRTGAGDTQYF. Drawing the rest from reference TRBV5-1 and TRBJ2-3, the complete variable domain is KAGVTQTPRYLIKTRGQQVTLSCSPISGHRSVSWYQQTPGQGLQFLFEYFSETQRNKGNFPGRFSGRQFSNSRSEMNVSTLELGDSALYLCASSLVRTGAGDTQYFGPGTRLTVL.

This chain links TRBV19 with TRBJ2-1, with TRBD2 matching 12 bases. Germline V gives CDR1 LNHDA, CDR2 SQIVND (reference sequence). The CDR3 contains 15 residues. With 5 bases clipped from V and 8 bases from J, the junction kept 7 bases outside the gene matches. CDR3 DNA: TGTGCCAGTAGTGCTTCTAGCGGGAGGGCTTATGAGCAGTTCTTC. This codes for CASSASSGRAYEQFF.

V and J are TRBV7-2 and TRBJ2-1, with 8 nucleotides matching TRBD2. Germline-derived CDR1 and CDR2 are SGHTA and FQGNSA. The CDR3 loop spans 16 amino acids. Losses at the gene ends were 1 base for V and 9 bases for J; bases not matched to a gene: 11. The CDR3 is CASSLVFSGIITEQFF. Written as DNA, the CDR3 is TGTGCCAGCAGCTTAGTTTTTAGCGGGATAATAACTGAGCAGTTCTTC. The full variable domain, rest sourced from reference TRBV7-2 and TRBJ2-1, is GAGVSQSPSNKVTEKGKDVELRCDPISGHTALYWYRQSLGQGLEFLIYFQGNSAPDKSGLPSDRFSAERTGGSVSTLTIQRTQQEDSAVYLCASSLVFSGIITEQFFGPGTRLTVL.

The genes are TRBV15 and TRBJ2-7, with D perhaps TRBD2 (6 bases). Germline V gives CDR1 LNHNV, CDR2 YYDKDF (reference sequence). The CDR3 spans 15 residues. The V and J ends lost 0 bases and 2 bases respectively, with 11 bases between them. The CDR3 sequence is CATSRDPGVTYEQYF. The CDR3 nucleotides are TGTGCCACCAGCAGAGATCCGGGGGTCACCTACGAGCAGTACTTC.

The chain has TRBV7-8 and TRBJ1-1; D is unclear. The CDR3 covers 15 residues. Germline CDR1 and CDR2: SGHVS and FQNEAQ. V lost 6 bases, J lost 0 bases, and 14 bases lay in between. CDR3 in amino acids: CASSPLGGLNTEAFF. In nucleotides, the CDR3 is TGTGCCAGCAGTCCCTTAGGCGGGCTGAACACTGAAGCTTTCTTT.

This CDR3 reads CASSLTRPGAIYGYTF. CDR3 nucleotides: TGTGCCAGCAGCTTAACACGGCCGGGAGCCATCTATGGCTACACCTTC. The chain joins TRBV7-8 to TRBJ1-2; D is unclear. The CDR3 is made up of 16 amino acids. Germline V gene data show CDR1 as SGHVS and CDR2 as FQNEAQ. V lost 2 bases and J lost 4, with 17 bases in between.

The chain employs TRBV7-3 and TRBJ2-2; weak D call: TRBD1 (6 bases). Trimming left V 5 bases short and J 1 base short, with 11 bases between. Germline CDR1 is SGHTA and CDR2 is FQGTGA. There are 15 residues in the CDR3. CDR3 DNA: TGTGCCAGCAGCCCCGACAGGCTGAACACCGGGGAGCTGTTTTTT. Protein: CASSPDRLNTGELFF.

Here the CDR3 reads CASSSPGQRNEKLFF. The DNA for the CDR3 is TGTGCCAGCAGCTCACCGGGACAGAGGAATGAAAAACTGTTTTTT. The chain links TRBV7-2 to TRBJ1-4; TRBD1 matches at 7 bases. After removal of 4 bases from V and 5 bases from J, the junction contained 7 bases not matched to a gene. CDR1 and CDR2 (germline): SGHTA, FQGNSA. This CDR3 contains 15 residues.

The chain carries TRBV18 and TRBJ1-5; 7 bases align to TRBD1. The CDR3 is made up of 14 amino acids. Losses at the gene ends were 4 bases for V and 6 bases for J; bases not matched to a gene: 6. Germline V CDR1 and CDR2: KGHSH, LQKENI. CDR3 bases: TGTGCCAGCTCACTCGACAGGGTGGTTCAGCCCCAGCATTTT. This encodes CASSLDRVVQPQHF. The entire variable domain, with the rest obtained from reference TRBV18 and TRBJ1-5, is as follows: NAGVMQNPRHLVRRRGQEARLRCSPMKGHSHVYWYRQLPEEGLKFMVYLQKENIIDESGMPKERFSAEFPKEGPSILRIQQVVRGDSAAYFCASSLDRVVQPQHFGDGTRLSIL.

This chain joins TRBV6-1 and TRBJ2-3; TRBD2 agrees at 8 bases. V trimming: 0 bases; J trimming: 1 base; junction bases outside the gene matches: 3. The CDR3 extends over 16 amino acids. Germline-derived CDR1 and CDR2 are MNHNS and SASEGT. The CDR3 bases are TGTGCCAGCAGTGAAGCGCCCGGGGGGGGCACAGATACGCAGTATTTT. This translates into CASSEAPGGGTDTQYF.

V gene TRBV6-1 combines with J gene TRBJ2-5; D may be TRBD2 (5 bases). This CDR3 comprises 13 residues. Germline V gene sequence: CDR1 MNHNS, CDR2 SASEGT. The germline V and J ends were trimmed by 10 bases and 4 bases, with 16 bases remaining between them. The CDR3 DNA is TGTGCCACCCGAACGGGAACCGGAGAGACCCAGTACTTC. Protein: CATRTGTGETQYF.

This chain connects TRBV18 to TRBJ2-5, with TRBD1 matching 7 bases. V shed 3 bases and J 4 bases; nucleotides not matched to a gene: 14. The CDR3 consists of 17 residues. Germline lookup yields CDR1 KGHSH and CDR2 LQKENI. CDR3 nucleotide sequence: TGTGCCAGCTCACCTCCACCACAGGGGCATGAATCAGAGACCCAGTACTTC. It is translated as CASSPPPQGHESETQYF.

The chain has TRBV7-3 and TRBJ2-3, with 11 nucleotides matching TRBD2. This CDR3 has 15 amino acids. The trim removed 6 bases at V and 8 bases at J, leaving 10 bases unmatched. Germline CDR1 SGHTA, CDR2 FQGTGA. CDR3 loop: CASRGLAGGPSTQYF. The CDR3 DNA follows: TGTGCCAGCAGGGGGTTAGCGGGAGGGCCGAGTACGCAGTATTTT.

This rearrangement joins TRBV4-2 to TRBJ2-1; 7 nucleotides align to TRBD2. The CDR3 totals 19 residues. V was pared by 2 bases and J by 6 bases, with 19 bases of the junction left unmatched. Germline loops: CDR1 LGHNA, CDR2 YNFKEQ. The CDR3 reads CASSQSLSGEAGRANEQFF. In nucleotides, the CDR3 is TGTGCCAGCAGCCAAAGTCTTAGTGGCGAAGCGGGACGCGCCAATGAGCAGTTCTTC.

Only a few counts were recorded for this clone. The chain has TRBV7-3 and TRBJ2-5; D is unresolved. CDR1 and CDR2 (germline): SGHTA, FQGTGA. This CDR3 contains 14 residues. With 0 bases removed from V and 1 base from J, the gap between germline ends came to 6 bases. The CDR3: CASSLTFSQETQYF. CDR3 nucleotides: TGTGCCAGCAGCTTAACTTTCAGCCAAGAGACCCAGTACTTC.

The chain joins TRBV28 to TRBJ2-1, with D hard to call. The V end lost 3 bases, the J end lost 16 bases, and 10 bases lay between the germline ends. The germline V gene encodes CDR1 MDHEN and CDR2 SYDVKM. The CDR3 is 10 residues long. The CDR3 loop is CASSFCRGFF. The CDR3 DNA follows: TGTGCCAGCAGTTTTTGCCGAGGATTCTTC.

This chain links TRBV15 with TRBJ1-4, with D maybe TRBD1 (5 bases). The CDR3 runs to 13 residues. Germline-derived CDR1 and CDR2 are LNHNV and YYDKDF (reference sequence). V gave up 0 bases and J gave up 8 bases, with 7 bases separating them. The CDR3 DNA sequence: TGTGCCACCAGCAGAGATAGGGGAGAAAAACTGTTTTTT. As protein: CATSRDRGEKLFF.

The chain is built from TRBV10-2 and TRBJ1-4, with TRBD1 matching over 7 bases. The V gene's germline CDR1 is WSHSY and CDR2 SAAADI. Trimming removed 6 bases from V and 8 bases from J; junction bases left unmatched: 9. The CDR3 covers 14 residues. CDR3 region: CASSPDREDEKLFF. CDR3 in DNA: TGCGCCAGCAGCCCAGACAGGGAGGACGAAAAACTGTTTTTT.